Listed below are T cell receptor beta chains from one sample, sequenced in a study of CD8+ T cells in alopecia areata. Here immunoSEQ multiplex PCR was the method, and the copy in TCRdb shows in-frame clones only, minus some. The data show about 200,000 clones, about 64% seen once. Sequencing used CD4+ T cells sorted from blood, obtained at week 4, from a patient treated with tofacitinib. Receptor source: a human donor with alopecia areata. Each CDR3 is given with its conserved first and last residue. A D gene is named only where the DNA matches it firmly. Size is omitted from some rows. Given values are once, few, many or a class for expanded clones.

v_call,j_call,clone_size,d_call,cdr3_aa,cdr3_nt
TRBV5-1,TRBJ1-2,few,TRBD1,CASSLVTGEGGYTF,TGCGCCAGCAGCTTGGTGACAGGGGAGGGCGGCTACACCTTC
TRBV30,TRBJ2-2,NA,TRBD1,CAWSVQGAGTGELFF,TGTGCCTGGAGTGTACAGGGGGCTGGCACCGGGGAGCTGTTTTTT
TRBV29-1,TRBJ1-2,once,NA,CSAGRRLAGGYTF,TGCAGCGCGGGGAGGAGGTTGGCTGGTGGCTACACCTTC
TRBV20-1,TRBJ2-7,NA,NA,CSAYQGGEQYF,TGCAGTGCATACCAGGGGGGGGAGCAGTACTTC
TRBV6-6,TRBJ1-1,NA,TRBD1,CASSSAGTANTEAFF,TGTGCCAGCAGTTCAGCCGGGACAGCGAACACTGAAGCTTTCTTT
TRBV6-5,TRBJ1-5,NA,NA,CASSYGLRDQPQHF,TGTGCCAGCAGTTACGGGCTTAGAGATCAGCCCCAGCATTTT
TRBV29-1,TRBJ1-1,NA,TRBD1,CSADRDRNTEAFF,TGCAGCGCTGACCGGGACAGGAACACTGAAGCTTTCTTT
TRBV30,TRBJ2-3,NA,NA,CAWRGFGTQYF,TGTGCCTGGAGGGGCTTCGGTACGCAGTATTTT
TRBV29-1,TRBJ1-1,few,NA,CSVSEVGPNTEAFF,TGCAGCGTCTCAGAGGTAGGCCCGAACACTGAAGCTTTCTTT
TRBV6-5,TRBJ1-1,NA,NA,CASSSLGGRKAFF,TGTGCCAGCAGTTCCTTGGGGGGGCGCAAAGCTTTCTTT
TRBV20-1,TRBJ1-3,NA,NA,CSASTGSTIYF,TGCAGTGCTAGCACTGGGAGCACCATATATTTT
TRBV30,TRBJ1-1,NA,NA,CAWSSGPRAGSTEAFF,TGTGCCTGGAGTTCAGGGCCCAGGGCAGGCTCCACTGAAGCTTTCTTT
TRBV18,TRBJ1-1,NA,NA,CASSPPGFHTEAFF,TGTGCCAGCTCACCACCTGGGTTCCACACTGAAGCTTTCTTT
TRBV1,TRBJ1-2,once,NA,CTSSQDPQRQGTWGNYGYTF,TGCACCAGCAGCCAAGATCCCCAACGACAGGGTACATGGGGGAACTATGGCTACACCTTC
TRBV18,TRBJ2-7,NA,NA,CASSPVFGREEYF,TGTGCCAGCTCACCGGTTTTTGGCAGGGAGGAGTACTTC
TRBV4-1,TRBJ1-2,once,NA,CASGYGYTF,TGCGCCAGCGGCTATGGCTACACCTTC
TRBV29-1,TRBJ1-2,NA,NA,CSVEGVDYGYTF,TGCAGCGTTGAGGGGGTCGACTATGGCTACACCTTC
TRBV27,TRBJ1-5,NA,NA,CASSSDRNQPQHF,TGTGCCAGCAGTTCTGACAGGAATCAGCCCCAGCATTTT
TRBV23-1,TRBJ1-5,few,NA,CASKGNSNQPQHF,TGCGCCAGCAAGGGGAATAGCAATCAGCCCCAGCATTTT
TRBV9,TRBJ2-6,few,NA,CASSVGERSGANVLTF,TGTGCCAGCAGCGTAGGGGAAAGGTCCGGGGCCAACGTCCTGACTTTC
TRBV6-5,TRBJ2-5,few,TRBD2,CASSYSMSGGRETQYF,TGTGCCAGCAGTTACTCGATGAGCGGGGGGAGAGAGACCCAGTACTTC
TRBV2,TRBJ2-3,NA,TRBD2,CASSRTSWDTQYF,TGTGCCAGCAGTCGGACTAGCTGGGATACGCAGTATTTT
TRBV7-9,TRBJ1-2,NA,TRBD1,CASSSQGAGYTF,TGTGCCAGCAGCTCTCAGGGGGCAGGCTACACCTTC
TRBV10-2,TRBJ2-7,NA,TRBD1,CASISTGGIGAQYF,TGCGCCAGCATTTCGACAGGGGGCATAGGGGCGCAGTACTTC
TRBV7-9,TRBJ1-1,NA,TRBD1,CASSKGQGALAFF,TGTGCCAGCAGCAAAGGACAGGGGGCTTTGGCTTTCTTT
TRBV5-1,TRBJ2-2,NA,NA,CASSLRTNTGELFF,TGCGCCAGCAGCCTGAGAACGAACACCGGGGAGCTGTTTTTT
TRBV29-1,TRBJ2-3,NA,NA,CSVRTGISTDTQYF,TGCAGCGTTCGTACGGGTATAAGCACAGATACGCAGTATTTT
TRBV29-1,TRBJ2-1,NA,NA,CSARPGEQFF,TGCAGCGCCCGGCCGGGGGAGCAGTTCTTC
TRBV18,TRBJ2-1,NA,TRBD1,CASSPRTGGYNEQFF,TGTGCCAGCTCTCCTAGGACAGGGGGATACAATGAGCAGTTCTTC
TRBV5-1,TRBJ2-5,NA,NA,CASSGESGETQYF,TGCGCCAGCAGCGGGGAGTCCGGGGAGACCCAGTACTTC
TRBV5-1,TRBJ2-1,few,TRBD1,CASSTGTGQVNEQFF,TGCGCCAGCAGCACAGGGACAGGACAGGTCAATGAGCAGTTCTTC
TRBV5-1,TRBJ2-2,NA,NA,CASSLAQNTGELFF,TGCGCCAGCAGCTTGGCACAAAACACCGGGGAGCTGTTTTTT
TRBV2,TRBJ2-3,NA,TRBD2,CASSYDSGGAGTQYF,TGTGCCAGCAGTTACGATAGCGGGGGGGCCGGTACGCAGTATTTT
TRBV10-3,TRBJ1-5,few,NA,CAISESIQPQHF,TGTGCCATCAGTGAGTCGATTCAGCCCCAGCATTTT
TRBV19,TRBJ1-2,once,NA,CASSMSRRGVIPNYGYTF,TGTGCCAGTAGTATGAGCAGGCGCGGGGTCATACCAAACTATGGCTACACCTTC
TRBV7-9,TRBJ2-1,NA,NA,CASSLLPGASSYNEQFF,TGTGCCAGCAGCTTACTTCCGGGGGCTAGCTCCTACAATGAGCAGTTCTTC
TRBV6-5,TRBJ1-4,NA,NA,CASSVGGTLNEKLFF,TGTGCCAGCAGTGTTGGGGGGACCCTTAATGAAAAACTGTTTTTT
TRBV29-1,TRBJ1-2,NA,NA,CSVVGQSYGYTF,TGCAGCGTTGTAGGTCAGTCGTATGGCTACACCTTC
TRBV4-3,TRBJ1-2,NA,NA,CASSQERGRNYGYTF,TGCGCCAGCAGCCAAGAACGGGGCCGGAACTATGGCTACACCTTC
TRBV29-1,TRBJ2-5,once,TRBD1,CSGGQLQETQYF,TGCAGCGGGGGACAGCTCCAAGAGACCCAGTACTTC
TRBV7-9,TRBJ1-2,NA,NA,CASSLTGNWGYTF,TGTGCCAGCAGCTTGACGGGGAACTGGGGCTACACCTTC
TRBV29-1,TRBJ1-3,NA,TRBD1,CSVSPQGDTIYF,TGCAGCGTATCTCCTCAGGGGGACACCATATATTTT
TRBV5-1,TRBJ2-3,NA,NA,CASSLGQDHNTQYF,TGCGCCAGCAGCTTAGGCCAGGACCATAATACGCAGTATTTT
TRBV4-2,TRBJ2-3,NA,NA,CATASYSTDTQYF,TGTGCGACAGCCTCCTATTCCACAGATACGCAGTATTTT
TRBV4-3,TRBJ1-4,NA,NA,CASSQDRRSGRGEKLFF,TGCGCCAGCAGCCAAGATAGGCGGTCAGGGCGGGGTGAAAAACTGTTTTTT
TRBV7-2,TRBJ2-5,NA,NA,CASSLDGLEGGTQYF,TGTGCCAGCAGCTTAGATGGACTAGAGGGGGGGACCCAGTACTTC
TRBV11-2,TRBJ2-5,NA,TRBD2,CASSRDYIQETQYF,TGTGCCAGCAGCCGGGACTACATCCAAGAGACCCAGTACTTC
TRBV30,TRBJ2-3,NA,NA,CAWTRIADTQYF,TGTGCCTGGACCCGCATAGCAGATACGCAGTATTTT
TRBV29-1,TRBJ2-5,few,NA,CSVNPGHSQETQYF,TGCAGCGTGAACCCGGGACACTCACAAGAGACCCAGTACTTC
TRBV7-2,TRBJ2-1,once,TRBD2,CASRPSLSGGLGEQFF,TGTGCCAGCAGGCCCTCCCTCAGCGGGGGGCTTGGTGAGCAGTTCTTC
TRBV30,TRBJ2-1,NA,NA,CAWSRAGATEQFF,TGTGCCTGGAGTAGGGCAGGGGCTACTGAGCAGTTCTTC
TRBV29-1,TRBJ2-5,NA,NA,CSVVDSWQETQYF,TGCAGCGTTGTGGACAGTTGGCAAGAGACCCAGTACTTC
TRBV30,TRBJ1-4,NA,NA,CAWTTRFGRAQGASEKLFF,TGTGCCTGGACAACCCGTTTTGGCAGGGCCCAAGGGGCTAGTGAAAAACTGTTTTTT
TRBV29-1,TRBJ2-3,NA,TRBD2,CSVEDLASGALDTQYF,TGCAGCGTTGAAGATCTGGCTAGCGGGGCTCTGGATACGCAGTATTTT
TRBV4-2,TRBJ2-3,few,TRBD2,CASSQQTSGGDTQYF,TGTGCCAGCAGCCAACAGACTAGCGGGGGAGATACGCAGTATTTT
TRBV30,TRBJ2-3,NA,TRBD2,CAWKDPGGGGTDTQYF,TGTGCCTGGAAGGACCCGGGGGGTGGTGGCACAGATACGCAGTATTTT
TRBV10-1,TRBJ2-3,NA,TRBD2,CASGLLAGSTDTQYF,TGCGCCAGCGGACTACTAGCGGGGTCCACAGATACGCAGTATTTT
TRBV7-2,TRBJ2-7,NA,NA,CASSWAGSYEQYF,TGTGCCAGCAGCTGGGCGGGGTCCTACGAGCAGTACTTC
TRBV5-6,TRBJ2-3,NA,TRBD2,CASSSPGLTSTDTQYF,TGTGCCAGCAGCAGCCCGGGACTAACTAGCACAGATACGCAGTATTTT